These 28 T cell receptor beta chains share one sample of origin, sequenced in a study of human T cells and chemical hapten exposure (dated by TCRdb to the early 2020s). The receptor library was made with RACE. Sequencing used a NextSeq 500. Starting from the raw public reads, TCRdb applied fastp trimming at Q25, assembled clones with MiXCR and retained in-frame beta chains. Entries that share a CDR3 protein sequence are merged under the most common genes and DNA. This sample lists about 140,000 distinct CDR3 sequences; 12% were detected once. 1.3% to 1.5% of the sample is held by the ten biggest clonotypes. The time point label corresponds to: patch test 2, 6 weeks after DPC sensitization. This sample's treatment or condition label indicates: therapeutic diphenylcyclopropenone sensitization with weekly scalp DPC. The input for sequencing was whole blood, taken in connection with sensitization to the hapten diphenylcyclopropenone (DPC). Receptor source: a woman aged 45-65 years with alopecia areata. Some clones in this sample may be carry-over from other donors' samples.

In its sample, this clonotype was seen many times. V is TRBV7-2 and J is TRBJ2-7; no firm D call. V shed 5 bases and J shed 3 bases, with 11 bases lying between them. Germline V gene sequence: CDR1 SGHTA, CDR2 FQGNSA. The CDR3 is 13 amino acids. This CDR3 reads CASSPRIRYEQYF. Written as DNA, the CDR3 is TGTGCCAGCAGCCCCAGGATACGCTACGAGCAGTACTTC.

This clonotype was counted ten times or more. The chain has TRBV11-2 and TRBJ2-3; D might be TRBD2 (6 bases). CDR3 size: 16 residues. Germline V gene lookup returns CDR1 SGHAT and CDR2 FQNNGV. Deletions cut 4 bases from V and 2 bases from J, with 16 bases between. The CDR3 DNA is TGTGCCAGCAGCTATTTAGCGGTAACCCTCACAGATACGCAGTATTTT. Translated, it gives CASSYLAVTLTDTQYF.

This clonotype appeared many times. The chain employs TRBV20-1 and TRBJ2-1; D is possibly TRBD2 (5 bases). CDR1 DFQATT and CDR2 SNEGSKA come from the germline V gene (reference sequence). The CDR3 runs 14 residues. V lost 2 bases and J 4 bases, leaving 12 bases between the germline ends. CDR3 residues: CSARPLAVYNEQFF. The CDR3 DNA reads as TGCAGTGCTAGACCCCTAGCCGTTTACAATGAGCAGTTCTTC.

In its sample, this clonotype was seen many times. This chain uses TRBV3-1 with TRBJ2-1; D is unresolved. The CDR3 spans 13 residues. V lost 0 bases and J lost 9, with 9 bases in between. Germline loops: CDR1 LGHDT, CDR2 YNNKEL (reference sequence). CDR3 amino acids: CASSQDHSTEQFF. The CDR3 coding sequence is TGTGCCAGCAGCCAAGATCACTCGACTGAGCAGTTCTTC.

The chain couples TRBV29-1 to TRBJ2-1, with D perhaps matching TRBD2 (5 bases). CDR1 is SQVTM, CDR2 ANQGSEA, per germline. Trimming took 7 bases from V and 0 from J, leaving 13 bases between them. This CDR3 spans 14 amino acids. The CDR3 sequence is CSAVRGSSYNEQFF. CDR3 coding DNA: TGCAGCGCCGTGAGAGGGAGCTCCTACAATGAGCAGTTCTTC.

This clonotype was counted at least ten times. This chain uses TRBV5-1 with TRBJ1-1; D remains ambiguous. Germline lookup yields CDR1 SGHRS and CDR2 YFSETQ. With 0 bases removed from V and 1 base from J, the gap between germline ends came to 7 bases. CDR3 length: 14 residues. The CDR3 DNA sequence: TGCGCCAGCAGCTTGGCCAGTTCGAACACTGAAGCTTTCTTT. Translated, it gives CASSLASSNTEAFF.

Only a few counts were recorded for this clonotype. This chain joins TRBV21-1 and TRBJ2-7; the D call in the table, TRBD2, was not verified against the DNA. TRBV21-1 is a listed pseudogene. This CDR3 has 15 residues. CDR3 sequence (DNA): TGTGCCAGCAGCAAAGTGTCCAGCGGGATCTACGAGCAGTACTTC. Translation gives CASSKVSSGIYEQYF.

The gene calls are TRBV20-1 and TRBJ1-2; D is perhaps TRBD1 (5 bases). CDR1 is DFQATT, CDR2 SNEGSKA, per germline (reference sequence). The V and J ends lost 5 bases and 8 bases respectively, with 18 bases between them. CDR3 length equals 13 residues. CDR3 region: CSAPPGPEGGYTF. The CDR3 bases are TGCAGTGCTCCCCCGGGACCAGAAGGCGGCTACACCTTC.

This chain links TRBV19 with TRBJ2-4; D is uncertain. Trimming cost V 2 bases and J 9 bases, with 14 bases left between them. Germline CDR1 is LNHDA and CDR2 is SQIVND (reference sequence). This CDR3 comprises 14 residues. The CDR3 region is CASSIRPPPGIQYF. The CDR3 DNA reads as TGTGCCAGTAGTATAAGGCCCCCCCCGGGCATTCAGTACTTC. Together with reference TRBV19 and TRBJ2-4, the CDR3 gives the full variable domain: DGGITQSPKYLFRKEGQNVTLSCEQNLNHDAMYWYRQDPGQGLRLIYYSQIVNDFQKGDIAEGYSVSREKKESFPLTVTSAQKNPTAFYLCASSIRPPPGIQYFGAGTRLSVL.

This clonotype was picked up a small number of times. The genes are TRBV29-1 and TRBJ1-4; D uncertain. The CDR3 loop spans 11 amino acids. Germline CDR1 is SQVTM and CDR2 is ANQGSEA. V shed 4 bases and J shed 7 bases, with 7 bases lying between them. In DNA, the CDR3 is TGCAGCGTTGTCCGGGGTGAAAAACTGTTTTTT. It specifies CSVVRGEKLFF.

V is TRBV6-1 and J is TRBJ2-1, with TRBD2 matching over 12 bases. There are 17 residues in the CDR3. V shed 5 bases, J shed 6 bases, and the junction held 11 bases outside the gene matches. Germline V gene data show CDR1 as MNHNS and CDR2 as SASEGT. The CDR3 region is CASSFLRTSGTGNEQFF. The DNA of the CDR3 is TGTGCCAGCAGTTTTCTCCGGACTAGCGGGACCGGCAATGAGCAGTTCTTC.

The chain joins TRBV27 to TRBJ2-1, with 7 positions matching TRBD2. Looked up from germline, CDR1 is MNHEY and CDR2 is SMNVEV (reference sequence). The length of the CDR3 is 18 residues. With 5 bases clipped from V and 8 bases from J, the junction kept 21 bases outside the gene matches. The CDR3 is CASSPLPTGTTGVDEQFF. CDR3 DNA sequence: TGTGCCAGCAGTCCGCTTCCCACCGGGACTACCGGAGTGGATGAGCAGTTCTTC.

The table lists this clonotype with a few counts. V usage is TRBV19 and J usage is TRBJ2-3; D is unresolved. Trimming pared 6 bases from V and 2 bases from J, leaving 12 bases between. The V gene's germline CDR1 is LNHDA and CDR2 SQIVND (reference sequence). CDR3 length: 14 amino acids. This CDR3 is CASRTTTITDTQYF. For the CDR3, the DNA is TGTGCCAGTAGGACCACGACAATCACAGATACGCAGTATTTT.

This clonotype was seen a handful of times. This chain joins TRBV19 and TRBJ2-2, with 10 nucleotides matching TRBD2. CDR3 length equals 16 residues. Germline V gives CDR1 LNHDA, CDR2 SQIVND (reference sequence). With V trimmed by 4 bases and J by 4 bases, 6 bases remained unmatched. The CDR3 bases are TGTGCCAGTAGTAACCCTAGCGGGAGTGGCACCGGGGAGCTGTTTTTT. Its translation is CASSNPSGSGTGELFF.

This clonotype was picked up many times. The chain carries TRBV12-3 or TRBV12-4 and TRBJ1-5; 7 nucleotides agree with TRBD1. Losses at the gene ends were 2 bases for V and 3 bases for J; bases not matched to a gene: 4. This CDR3 comprises 15 residues. The CDR3: CASSLQGGPNQPQHF. The CDR3 DNA reads as TGTGCCAGCAGTTTACAGGGGGGACCCAATCAGCCCCAGCATTTT.

In its sample, this clonotype was seen once. The chain combines TRBV7-2 with TRBJ2-2; 8 bases match TRBD2. The V gene's germline CDR1 is SGHTA and CDR2 FQGNSA. J lost 4 bases, V lost 2 bases, and 6 bases had no gene match. This CDR3 region has 16 residues. The DNA for the CDR3 is TGTGCCAGCAGCTTATTCGGGAGGGCAGGCACCGGGGAGCTGTTTTTT. This sequence encodes CASSLFGRAGTGELFF.

The table lists this clonotype with many counts. The chain uses TRBV29-1 and TRBJ2-2; 9 bases match TRBD1. V lost 3 bases, J lost 4 bases, and 6 bases stayed unmatched. Per germline, CDR1 SQVTM and CDR2 ANQGSEA. There are 15 residues in the CDR3. The CDR3 sequence is CSVEGDRDVTGELFF. The CDR3 nucleotides read TGCAGCGTTGAGGGGGACAGGGATGTCACCGGGGAGCTGTTTTTT.

This clonotype occurred many times. This rearrangement joins TRBV6-2 or TRBV6-3 to TRBJ2-2; 8 bases line up with TRBD2. The germline CDR1 and CDR2 sequences are MNHEY and SVGEGT. The CDR3 has 16 residues. The ends lost 5 bases at V and 2 bases at J; junction bases unmatched: 7. CDR3: CASSRLSGINTGELFF. DNA of the CDR3: TGTGCCAGCAGTCGTCTTAGCGGGATCAACACCGGGGAGCTGTTTTTT.

This clonotype appeared a few times. The gene calls are TRBV7-6 and TRBJ2-1, with D possibly matching TRBD2 (5 bases). Germline V gene lookup returns CDR1 SGHVS and CDR2 FNYEAQ. Trimming took off 6 bases at V and 8 bases at J, with 11 bases between the two ends. CDR3 size: 12 residues. As DNA, the CDR3 is TGTGCCAGCAGTCTAGGAGGAGATGAGCAGTTCTTC. Translated: CASSLGGDEQFF. Full variable domain (missing parts from reference TRBV7-6 and TRBJ2-1): GAGVSQSPRYKVTKRGQDVALRCDPISGHVSLYWYRQALGQGPEFLTYFNYEAQQDKSGLPNDRFSAERPEGSISTLTIQRTEQRDSAMYRCASSLGGDEQFFGPGTRLTVL.

At least ten counts were recorded for this clonotype. The chain joins TRBV18 to TRBJ2-5; unclear D gene. Per germline, CDR1 KGHSH and CDR2 LQKENI. V was pared by 1 base and J by 5 bases, with 5 bases between. The CDR3 totals 12 residues. The CDR3 DNA follows: TGTGCCAGCTCACCACGGGTGGAGACCCAGTACTTC. This encodes CASSPRVETQYF.

This clonotype has ten or more counts. This chain joins TRBV7-3 and TRBJ2-1; 10 nucleotides agree with TRBD2. CDR3 length: 16 residues. Germline lookup yields CDR1 SGHTA and CDR2 FQGTGA. Losses at the gene ends were 6 bases for V and 9 bases for J; bases not matched to a gene: 14. This CDR3 reads CASSRWGQREGSEQFF. The CDR3 DNA is TGTGCCAGCAGTAGGTGGGGCCAGCGGGAGGGGAGTGAGCAGTTCTTC.

This clonotype has a handful of counts. This sequence joins TRBV7-6 and TRBJ1-2, with D possibly TRBD1 on 5 matching bases. Trimming pared 0 bases from V and 5 bases from J, leaving 13 bases between. Germline V gene data show CDR1 as SGHVS and CDR2 as FNYEAQ. This CDR3 contains 15 residues. For the CDR3, the DNA is TGTGCCAGCAGCTTAGCGGACGGGGGGGAGTATGGCTACACCTTC. Its translation is CASSLADGGEYGYTF.

The genes are TRBV5-1 and TRBJ2-3; D is unclear. The germline V gene encodes CDR1 SGHRS and CDR2 YFSETQ. Trimming shortened V by 4 bases and J by 5 bases, and 14 bases separated the two germline ends. The CDR3 totals 14 residues. CDR3 in amino acids: CASSPYRPKDTQYF. In nucleotides, the CDR3 is TGCGCCAGCAGCCCTTATCGCCCGAAAGATACGCAGTATTTT.

This clonotype was seen a few times. The chain carries TRBV12-3 or TRBV12-4 and TRBJ2-7, with 9 bases identical to TRBD2. The CDR3 loop spans 18 amino acids. The ends lost 6 bases at V and 4 bases at J; junction bases unmatched: 19. The DNA of the CDR3 is TGTGCCAGCAGCCCTAGGGGGCTGCGGGAGGGCCTTAGTTACGAGCAGTACTTC. Translation gives CASSPRGLREGLSYEQYF.

This clonotype was counted only a few times. The J gene is TRBJ2-3, the V gene TRBV18; 9 bases agree with TRBD1. J was trimmed by 2 bases and V by 3 bases; bases with no gene match: 6. CDR1 is KGHSH, CDR2 LQKENI, per germline. This CDR3 contains 16 residues. The CDR3 DNA reads TGTGCCAGCTCACCCGGACAGGGGCTCCCCACAGATACGCAGTATTTT. Its protein is CASSPGQGLPTDTQYF.

The J gene is TRBJ2-1, the V gene TRBV28; TRBD1 or TRBD2 may be the D gene (5 bases each). Trimming took 4 bases from V and 7 from J, leaving 14 bases between them. Germline CDR1 is MDHEN and CDR2 is SYDVKM. The CDR3 length is 14 residues. As DNA, the CDR3 is TGTGCCAGCAGTTCCCCCCCCGGGGCTAATGAGCAGTTCTTC. It yields the protein CASSSPPGANEQFF.

This clonotype showed up just a few times. This rearrangement joins TRBV28 to TRBJ2-1; D is undetermined. Germline CDR1 is MDHEN and CDR2 is SYDVKM. V lost 3 bases to trimming and J lost 7 bases, with 4 bases between them. CDR3 length: 11 amino acids. Written as DNA, the CDR3 is TGTGCCAGCAGTTTTAGTAATGAGCAGTTCTTC. This gives the protein CASSFSNEQFF.

J is TRBJ2-7 and V is TRBV29-1, with D tentatively TRBD1 or TRBD2 (5 bases each). The germline V and J ends were trimmed by 4 bases and 4 bases, with 14 bases remaining between them. Germline lookup yields CDR1 SQVTM and CDR2 ANQGSEA. The CDR3 spans 13 residues. CDR3 sequence: CSVGGPPGYEQYF. In DNA form, the CDR3 reads TGCAGCGTTGGGGGACCACCGGGGTACGAGCAGTACTTC.